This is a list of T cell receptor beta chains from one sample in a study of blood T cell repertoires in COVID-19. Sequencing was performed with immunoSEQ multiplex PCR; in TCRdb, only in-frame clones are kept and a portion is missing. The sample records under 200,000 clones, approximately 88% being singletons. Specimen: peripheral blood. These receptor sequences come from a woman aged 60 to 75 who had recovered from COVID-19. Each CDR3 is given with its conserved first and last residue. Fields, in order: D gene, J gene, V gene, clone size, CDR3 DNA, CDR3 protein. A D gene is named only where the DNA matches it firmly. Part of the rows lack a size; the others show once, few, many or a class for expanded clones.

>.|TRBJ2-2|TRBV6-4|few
TGTGCCAGCAGAGGACAGCACGAAGAAACCGGGGAGCTGTTTTTT
CASRGQHEETGELFF
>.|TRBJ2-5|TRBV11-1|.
TGTGCCAGCAGCTTAGTTAGGACTACCGAGACCCAGTACTTC
CASSLVRTTETQYF
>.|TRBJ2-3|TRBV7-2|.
TGTGCCAGCAGCTTAAGTGGGAGTAACGGAGATACGCAGTATTTT
CASSLSGSNGDTQYF
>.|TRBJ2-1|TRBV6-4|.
TGTGCCAGCAGAACTCAGGGTGACAGCTACAATGAGCAGTTCTTC
CASRTQGDSYNEQFF
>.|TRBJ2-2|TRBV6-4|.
TGTGCCAGCAGTGACTCCTGGAACACCGGGGAGCTGTTTTTT
CASSDSWNTGELFF
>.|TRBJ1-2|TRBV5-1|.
TGCGCCAGCAGCATAGACAGAACTAACTATGGCTACACCTTC
CASSIDRTNYGYTF
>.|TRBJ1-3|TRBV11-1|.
TGTGCCAGCAGTATGTCGAACGGTGTCTCTGGAAACACCATATATTTT
CASSMSNGVSGNTIYF
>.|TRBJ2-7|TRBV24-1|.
TGTGCCACCAGTGATGTGAATCGGGGATACGAGCAGTACTTC
CATSDVNRGYEQYF
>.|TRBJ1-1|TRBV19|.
TGTGCCAGTAGTATAGGGTGGGCGAACACTGAAGCTTTCTTT
CASSIGWANTEAFF
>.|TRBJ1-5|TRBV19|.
TGTGCCAGTAGTATGGGGCAGGGTCAGCCCCAGCATTTT
CASSMGQGQPQHF
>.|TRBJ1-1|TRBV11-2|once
TGTGCCAGCAGCTTAACAGGGCGGAACACTGAAGCTTTCTTT
CASSLTGRNTEAFF
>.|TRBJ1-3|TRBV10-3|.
TGTGCCATCAGTGGCAGCTCTGGAAACACCATATATTTT
CAISGSSGNTIYF
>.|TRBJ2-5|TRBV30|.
TGTGCCTGGAGTGTACCCGGGGGAGCGGAGACCCAGTACTTC
CAWSVPGGAETQYF
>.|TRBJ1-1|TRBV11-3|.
TGTGCCAGCAGCTTAGACAGCGGCACTGAAGCTTTCTTT
CASSLDSGTEAFF
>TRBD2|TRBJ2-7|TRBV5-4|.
TGTGCCAGCAGCGTGGGACTAGCGGGGTACTACGAGCAGTACTTC
CASSVGLAGYYEQYF
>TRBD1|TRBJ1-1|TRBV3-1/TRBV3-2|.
TGTGCCAGCAGCCACCGACAGGGAATGAACACTGAAGCTTTCTTT
CASSHRQGMNTEAFF